This T cell receptor (beta chain) was profiled in a study of vaccination and CD4 T cells after COVID-19. For the study at large: Every participant had a vaccine, which was either BNT162b2 or mRNA-1273, given in two doses. At a median approximately 100 days (range 35 to 161) after diagnosis, post-COVID samples were drawn. Overlapping peptides of the spike proteins of SARS-CoV-2, HCoV-NL63, HCoV-OC43 and HCoV-229E were used for cell stimulation.

A word on this clonotype: Its specificity is unknown.

Regarding the study as a whole: Of the reactive clones in convalescent patients, a median roughly 88% showed up only post-vaccination.

Cultured CD4+ T cell DNA underwent sequencing with the Oncomine TCR Beta short-read assay. TCRdb re-analysed the PCR reads in MiXCR, keeping a single row per CDR3 protein. The repertoire holds roughly 16,000 distinct CDR3 sequences, with about 77% as singletons. The treatment denotes: roughly 10-day PBMC culture with coronavirus spike peptide pools or control peptides (ViraFEST assay). This TCR was recovered from a human donor who received a COVID-19 vaccine. The specimen comprised CD4+ T cells from blood, cultured in vitro, sampled after SARS-CoV-2 vaccination.

The CDR3 DNA reads TGTGCCAGTTCACAGGTGGGGTATGGCTACACCTTC. As protein: CASSQVGYGYTF. V and J are TRBV19 and TRBJ1-2, with D tentatively TRBD1 (5 bases). CDR1 is LNHDA, CDR2 SQIVND, per germline (reference sequence). The CDR3 has 12 residues. V dropped 8 bases and J dropped 5 bases, with 12 bases sitting between them.